Listed below are T cell receptor beta chains from one sample, sequenced in a study of Graves' ophthalmopathy and Graves' hyperthyroidism. From the multiplex PCR reads, TCRdb called clonotypes with MiXCR, one entry per CDR3 protein. The sample has over a million distinct CDR3 sequences; 36% are singletons. Sequenced sample: peripheral blood or thyroid tissue (not recorded which). These receptor sequences come from an adult man with Graves' hyperthyroidism. Each CDR3 is given with its conserved first and last residue. D genes are given only for firm matches. Some rows have no size entry. The others give once, few or many, or a class for an expanded clone.

v_call	j_call	d_call	clone_size	cdr3_aa	cdr3_nt
TRBV5-5	TRBJ2-7	TRBD1	-	CASSTRQGDYEQYF	TGTGCCAGCAGCACCCGACAGGGCGACTACGAGCAGTACTTC
TRBV25-1	TRBJ1-4	-	many	CASSDTMGRKGEKLFF	TGTGCCAGCAGTGATACCATGGGGCGAAAGGGTGAAAAACTGTTTTTT
TRBV7-9	TRBJ2-7	-	-	CASIGGNEQYF	TGTGCCAGCATTGGAGGTAACGAGCAGTACTTC
TRBV2	TRBJ1-1	-	-	CASSRGSRGNTEAFF	TGTGCCAGCAGCAGGGGATCCCGGGGAAACACTGAAGCTTTCTTT
TRBV6-5	TRBJ1-5	-	-	CASGGRVNQPQHF	TGTGCCAGTGGCGGCAGGGTCAATCAGCCCCAGCATTTT
TRBV24-1	TRBJ1-1	-	many	CATRGGVNTEAFF	TGTGCCACAAGGGGGGGGGTGAACACTGAAGCTTTCTTT
TRBV24-1	TRBJ1-2	-	-	CDRNYGYTF	TGTGACCGTAACTATGGCTACACCTTC
TRBV7-8	TRBJ2-2	-	-	CASSLIGKLFF	TGTGCCAGCAGCTTAATCGGGAAGCTGTTTTTT
TRBV19	TRBJ1-5	-	many	CASSMVRNQPQHF	TGTGCCAGTAGTATGGTTCGGAATCAGCCCCAGCATTTT
TRBV20-1	TRBJ2-5	TRBD2	-	CSARDQRGAGETQYF	TGCAGTGCTAGAGATCAGCGGGGGGCGGGAGAGACCCAGTACTTC
TRBV4-2	TRBJ1-1	-	few	CASSPLWVGSGTEAFF	TGTGCCAGCAGCCCTTTGTGGGTTGGGAGTGGCACTGAAGCTTTCTTT
TRBV7-9	TRBJ1-4	-	many	CASSRLGPDEKLFF	TGTGCCAGCAGCCGACTGGGCCCGGATGAAAAACTGTTTTTT
TRBV20-1	TRBJ1-4	-	many	CSATGLGEKLFF	TGCAGTGCTACAGGGTTGGGGGAAAAACTGTTTTTT
TRBV29-1	TRBJ1-1	-	-	CSLTRESLEAFF	TGCAGCTTAACCCGGGAGTCACTTGAAGCTTTCTTT